This T cell receptor beta chain was captured in a study of blood T cell repertoires in COVID-19. Study-wide context: COVID-19 samples, acute and convalescent, were from the United States, Italy and Spain. PBMCs, B-cell-depleted T cells, or T cells were the source of the cDNA or gDNA that made up the material.

Trimming shortened V by 5 bases and J by 1 base, and 7 bases separated the two germline ends. The CDR3 length is 13 residues. Per the germline V gene, CDR1 is SGHAT and CDR2 is FQDESV (reference sequence). In the authors' methods: Cell counts per sample came from amplifying reference gene primers. The table came from immunoSEQ multiplex PCR; TCRdb's copy has only in-frame clones and leaves some out. For V, J and clone size, that table is used; D and trimming come from the DNA. The sample holds roughly 290,000 clones; about 89% are singletons and the top ten take around 0.88%. This clone was detected once.

Sequencing used peripheral blood. The sequence derives from a man younger than 40 with acute or convalescent COVID-19. This rearrangement joins TRBV11-1 to TRBJ2-3; no definite D call. CDR3 loop: CASSTSRTDTQYF. The DNA for the CDR3 is TGTGCCAGCAGCACCAGTCGCACAGATACGCAGTATTTT. The full variable domain, completed using reference TRBV11-1 and TRBJ2-3, is EAEVAQSPRYKITEKSQAVAFWCDPISGHATLYWYRQILGQGPELLVQFQDESVVDDSQLPKDRFSAERLKGVDSTLKIQPAELGDSAMYLCASSTSRTDTQYFGPGTRLTVL.